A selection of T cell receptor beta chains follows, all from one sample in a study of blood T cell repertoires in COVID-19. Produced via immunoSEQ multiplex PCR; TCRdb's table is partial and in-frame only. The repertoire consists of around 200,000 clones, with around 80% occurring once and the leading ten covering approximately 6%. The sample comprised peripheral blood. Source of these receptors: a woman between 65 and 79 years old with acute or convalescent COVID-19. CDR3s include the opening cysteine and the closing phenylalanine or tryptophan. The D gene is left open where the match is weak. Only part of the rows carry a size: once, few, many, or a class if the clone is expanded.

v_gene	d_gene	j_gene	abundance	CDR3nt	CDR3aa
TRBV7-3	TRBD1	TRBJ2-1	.	TGTGCCAGCAGCTTGAGGGACAGCTCCTACAATGAGCAGTTCTTC	CASSLRDSSYNEQFF
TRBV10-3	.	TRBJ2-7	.	TGTGCCATCAGTGAGGACACCTCCTACGAGCAGTACTTC	CAISEDTSYEQYF
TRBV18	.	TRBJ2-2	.	TGTGCCAGCTCACCAGGTGGGGGCTCGACCGGGGAGCTGTTTTTT	CASSPGGGSTGELFF
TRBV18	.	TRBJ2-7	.	TGTGCCAGCTCACCCCGCAGGTTCTCCGAGCAGTACTTC	CASSPRRFSEQYF
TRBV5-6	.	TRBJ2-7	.	TGTGCCAGCAGAACGGGACGGCGGGGAGAGCAGTACTTC	CASRTGRRGEQYF
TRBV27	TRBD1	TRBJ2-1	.	TGTGCCAGCAGTCGGGACAGGGGAGGGGGTGAGCAGTTCTTC	CASSRDRGGGEQFF
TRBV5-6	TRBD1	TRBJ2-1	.	TGTGCCAGCAGTCTTGGGACAGGGAGCTCCTACAATGAGCAGTTCTTC	CASSLGTGSSYNEQFF
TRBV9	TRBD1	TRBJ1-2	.	TGTGCCAGCAGCACCCGACAGGGGGTAAGCTCTGGCTACACCTTC	CASSTRQGVSSGYTF
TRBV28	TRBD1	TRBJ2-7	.	TGTGCCAGCAGTGCCGGGACAGAGCACTACGAGCAGTACTTC	CASSAGTEHYEQYF
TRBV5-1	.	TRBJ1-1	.	TGCGCCAGCAGCCGGGATTTGGACACTGAAGCTTTCTTT	CASSRDLDTEAFF
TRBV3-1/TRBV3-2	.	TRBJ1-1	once	TGTGCCAGCAGCCAAGATGGGCGGGGTTGGGCTGAAGCTTTCTTT	CASSQDGRGWAEAFF
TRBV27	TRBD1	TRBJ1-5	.	TGTGCCAGCAGTCCCGACAGGGGAAGATATCAGCCCCAGCATTTT	CASSPDRGRYQPQHF
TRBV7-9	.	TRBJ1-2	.	TGTGCCAGCAGTCGAGACTACTATGGCTACACCTTC	CASSRDYYGYTF
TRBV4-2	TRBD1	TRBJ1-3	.	TGTGCCAGCAGCCAAGAAGGTGGGACAGGCTTTCTCTTCTCTGGAAACACCATATATTTT	CASSQEGGTGFLFSGNTIYF
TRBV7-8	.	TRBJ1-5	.	TGTGCCAGCAGCTTAGGAGGGGGGGATCAGCCCCAGCATTTT	CASSLGGGDQPQHF
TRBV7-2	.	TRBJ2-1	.	TGTGCCAGCAGCTTGGGGCTAGACTCCTACAATGAGCAGTTCTTC	CASSLGLDSYNEQFF
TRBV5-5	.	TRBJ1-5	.	TGTGCCAGCAGCTTGGCCCACGGTTACAATCAGCCCCAGCATTTT	CASSLAHGYNQPQHF
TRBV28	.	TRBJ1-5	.	TGTGCCAGCAGCCCCCCTGGGGGGGCGGGCGGTCAGCCCCAGCATTTT	CASSPPGGAGGQPQHF
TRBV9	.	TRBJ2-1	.	TGTGCCAGCAGCGTAGGGGTTGGAGATGAGCAGTTCTTC	CASSVGVGDEQFF
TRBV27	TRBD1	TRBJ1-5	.	TGTGCCAGCAGTCCAGACAGGGAGGCGGCCAATCAGCCCCAGCATTTT	CASSPDREAANQPQHF
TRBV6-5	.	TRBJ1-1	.	TGTGCCAGCACAGGGGATGGGGACACTGAAGCTTTCTTT	CASTGDGDTEAFF
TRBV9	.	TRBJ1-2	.	TGTGCCAGCAGCGTAGCCACAAACTATGGCTACACCTTC	CASSVATNYGYTF
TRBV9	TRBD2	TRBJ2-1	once	TGTGCCAGCAGCCCTAGACTAGCGGGAGTGAGCAATGAGCAGTTCTTC	CASSPRLAGVSNEQFF
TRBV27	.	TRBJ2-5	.	TGTGCCAGCAGTCGCGACAGACAACAAGAGACCCAGTACTTC	CASSRDRQQETQYF
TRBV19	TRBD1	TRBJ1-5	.	TGTGCCAGTAGTACTCGACAGGGGGATCAGCCCCAGCATTTT	CASSTRQGDQPQHF
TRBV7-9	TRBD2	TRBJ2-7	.	TGTGCCAGCAGCTGGGGGACTAGCGGGAGTGACGAGCAGTACTTC	CASSWGTSGSDEQYF
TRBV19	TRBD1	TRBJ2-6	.	TGTGCCAGTAGTAGAGCACCGGGACAGCGACTCTCTGGGGCCAACGTCCTGACTTTC	CASSRAPGQRLSGANVLTF
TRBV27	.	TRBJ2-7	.	TGTGCCAGCAGTCTACTAGGTCCTTACGAGCAGTACTTC	CASSLLGPYEQYF
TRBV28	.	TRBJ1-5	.	TGTGCCAGCAGTGATAGGGGATTGCGGAGCAATCAGCCCCAGCATTTT	CASSDRGLRSNQPQHF
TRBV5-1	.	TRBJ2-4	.	TGCGCCAGCAGCTTAATAACAGGGGCCAAAAACATTCAGTACTTC	CASSLITGAKNIQYF
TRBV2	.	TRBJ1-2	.	TGTGCCAGCAGGAAAGACGGACCCAGCGGCTATGGCTACACCTTC	CASRKDGPSGYGYTF
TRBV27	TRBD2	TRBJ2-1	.	TGTGCCAGCAGTCCCCCCCTGACTAGCAGCCTTCTGGTATTCGATGAGCAGTTCTTC	CASSPPLTSSLLVFDEQFF
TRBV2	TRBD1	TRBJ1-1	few	TGTGCCAGCAGTGGGGACAGGGACACTGAAGCTTTCTTT	CASSGDRDTEAFF
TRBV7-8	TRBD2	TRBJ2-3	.	TGTGCCAGCAGCCCACTAGCGGGAGGGCCGGGCACAGATACGCAGTATTTT	CASSPLAGGPGTDTQYF
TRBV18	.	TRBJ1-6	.	TGTGCCAGCTCACCAGGGGGGGTCTATAATTCACCCCTCCACTTT	CASSPGGVYNSPLHF
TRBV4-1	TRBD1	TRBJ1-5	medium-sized	TGCGCCAGCAGCGTGGGACCGGGACAGTCAAATCAGCCCCAGCATTTT	CASSVGPGQSNQPQHF
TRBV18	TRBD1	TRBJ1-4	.	TGTGCCAGCTCACCAGGTGGAGGGGGCCTGCAACTGTTTTTT	CASSPGGGGLQLFF
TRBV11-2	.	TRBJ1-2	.	TGTGCCAGCAGCTTGGGGGGGTGGTTTGGCTACACCTTC	CASSLGGWFGYTF
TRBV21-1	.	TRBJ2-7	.	TGTGCCAGCAGGATTTACAACAGGGCTAGCACCTACGAGCAGTACTTC	CASRIYNRASTYEQYF
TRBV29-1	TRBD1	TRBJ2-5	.	TGCAGCGTTGAGACAGGGGGACGAGAGACCCAGTACTTC	CSVETGGRETQYF
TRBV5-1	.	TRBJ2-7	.	TGCGCCAGCAGCTTTCAGGGATCGGGCTCCTACGAGCAGTACTTC	CASSFQGSGSYEQYF